This T cell receptor (beta chain) originates from a study of shared clonotypes between healthy human individuals (dated by TCRdb to the early 2020s). Turning to the overall study: A few men and two women, aged 18 to 49 years, made up the cohort. For each donor, CD4 naive and CD4 memory were each given three plates, CD8 naive was given two plates, and CD8 memory was given one plate. Each donor's leukapheresis produced roughly between about 0.9 and 9.5 billion PBMCs. To increase sequencing depth and limit assay-specific biases, TCR repertoire library preparation and sequencing were carried out by different laboratories using diverse techniques. To estimate repertoire size and how much clonotype sharing occurs between individuals, the study deeply sequenced the blood TCR repertoires of several healthy adults. Broad study findings and their caveats: When a handful of donors were compared, the shared fraction of clonotypes was around 5% for naive CD4, around 3.5% for naive CD8, 2.3% for memory CD4, and approximately 0.4% for memory CD8. Pairwise subsampling led to the expectation that sequencing depth would affect the degree of clonotype sharing among donors. The genetic and exposure-history diversity represented was limited by the small number of donors. Higher generation probabilities were observed for clonotypes shared by all four sorted-subset donors than for non-shared clonotypes. Only blood was sampled, and tissue TCR repertoires likely differ from those in blood. Incomplete sequencing was indicated by rarefaction of sorted-subset datasets, despite the large sequencing depth. Larger estimated clonotype richness was generally found for naive subsets than for memory subsets.

Comment on this clone: Its antigen specificity is not known. Per-base qualities were not stored, and no clone one base away is much larger.

Donors were healthy HIV-negative adults with no recently reported acute infections or vaccinations. Every donor was a Caucasian adult residing in Nashville, Tennessee, USA. CD4+ T cells were enriched through magnetic negative selection, after which naive cells were positively selected on CD45RA and the remaining negative fraction served as the memory subset. After blood collection by leukapheresis, PBMCs were isolated using Ficoll-Histopaque density gradient centrifugation and then cryopreserved in the vapor phase of liquid nitrogen. Analytical flow cytometry was used to check the purity and quantity of each magnetically sorted T cell population. Genomic DNA was isolated from every sorted fraction and measured by UV absorbance on a Nanodrop 2000c. V is clipped by 3 bases and J by 16 bases, and the sequence between their germline boundaries is 16 bases long. The cysteine opens and the phenylalanine closes a CDR3 of 11 amino acids. Solely the CDR3 DNA is kept, with 33 bases framed from the first base. The germline V gene encodes CDR1 SQVTM and CDR2 ANQGSEA.

Using the deep immunoSEQ assay, multiplex PCR amplified TCR CDR3 regions from genomic DNA. For each cell subset, the extracted genomic DNA was distributed evenly across all wells of several immunoSEQ 96-well plates, and each plate served as one replicate. Each replicate PCR for sorted subsets received around 0.2 ug genomic DNA, equal to about 30,000 T cell genomes. Purified libraries were quantified with a Qubit 3.0 fluorometer, sized on a Bioanalyzer 2100, and re-quantified with the KAPA Library Quantification kit. Each immunoSEQ 96-well plate was sequenced on its own single-read 150-cycle Illumina NextSeq 550 flow cell. Per the source publication's procedure: Because the immunoSEQ output held only junctional sequences and lacked quality scores, the filtering could not match the filtering applied to full-length reads. Sequences were annotated with PyIR, a Python wrapper for IgBLAST v1.9, and V/J genes and CDR3 were assigned using IMGT germline references. Reads were filtered out if the reads had weak V/J assignments (E-value above 1e-6), no CDR3, stop codons, out-of-frame junctions, or ambiguous translated residues. A V3J clonotype was defined by an identical inferred V gene, J gene, and CDR3 amino acid sequence. Percentage overlap between repertoires was calculated by dividing the number of shared unique clonotypes by the size of the smaller repertoire. Three approaches were used to assess repertoire richness: RTK rarefaction, the Chao1 estimator, and Recon v2.1 estimates of unobserved clonotypes. Generation probabilities were computed with OLGA for all TCRbeta clonotypes obtained by the gDNA method from several donors. Imported from immuneACCESS, the table was reduced by TCRdb to in-frame sequences with V and J called. These copies leave out some clones; in studies compared against another copy, an unresolved V gene accounts for under half, and the cause of the remainder is not known. That table furnishes V, J and clone size, whereas the DNA furnished D and trimming. A total of 900,000 to 1,200,000 clones appear in this sample, 78% of them only once. Together, the top ten hold roughly 0.57% of the sample.

The chain is made from TRBV29-1 and TRBJ2-1, with the D call tentatively TRBD1 or TRBD2, each fitting 5 bases. The receptor comes from a man in his late teens or twenties in good health. Some clones in this sample may be carry-over from other donors' samples. The sequencing input was memory CD4+ T cells from PBMCs. The label giving this sample's cell subset or site can be read as: CD45RA-negative fraction. The nucleotide sequence reads as follows: TGCAGCGTTGAGGGACCGGGTCGGGTTTTCTTC. The encoded protein is CSVEGPGRVFF.